This TCR beta chain was identified during a study of OX40 agonist ivuxolimab in advanced cancers. About the full investigation: Ivuxolimab, which targeted the costimulatory receptor OX40 (CD134), was an agonistic, fully human IgG2 monoclonal antibody. Intravenous ivuxolimab was administered to patients every 2 weeks at six dose levels: 0.01, 0.1, 0.3, 1.5, 3 and 10 mg/kg. Among the approximately 54 dose-escalation patients, about 20 had hepatocellular carcinoma, roughly 15 melanoma, 9 renal cell carcinoma and 9 head and neck cancer. In the dose-escalation cohort, more than 75% of patients were male, and the mean age was around 60 years, with a range of roughly 20 to 79. Patients were allowed to have had prior anti-PD-1, anti-PD-L1 or anti-CTLA-4 therapy, and more than 35% of the dose-escalation patients had been treated with checkpoint inhibitors. Partial responses were achieved by three dose-escalation patients, of whom one had hepatocellular carcinoma and two had cutaneous melanoma. Peripheral TCRbeta sequencing aimed to test whether ivuxolimab altered TCR sequence diversity and caused clonal T-cell expansion. The paper describes the monotherapy dose-escalation part (N ≈ 52 patients) of the phase I trial of ivuxolimab.

Genomic DNA was isolated from the sorted cells so that the TCRbeta CDR3 region could be sequenced. The immunoSEQ Assay was used for sequencing of TCRbeta CDR3 regions. This is the immuneACCESS table as TCRdb keeps it, with only in-frame sequences that have V and J called. A part of the clones is gone; compared with another copy, unresolved V genes explain less than half, and the rest is unexplained. This sample gives 70,000 to 90,000 clones in total; about 91% of them show up just once. The ten largest clones represent more than 0.3% of the sample. Summary of the overall study and its limitations: The antigen specificity of the clonally expanded peripheral T cells was not determined. After ivuxolimab, CD8+ T cells had more expanded clones than CD4+ T cells on average. At doses of 0.1 to 3.0 mg/kg, clonal expansion of both CD4+ and CD8+ T cells in blood was seen between baseline and week 6. In the 0.1-3.0 mg/kg groups, partial responders had among the lowest normalized peripheral clonal expansion, particularly in CD8+ T cells. Low levels of normalized T-cell clonal expansion were also seen in some nonresponding patients.

The trial excluded patients who had a history of autoimmune disease or were on systemic immunosuppression. Peripheral blood for TCR sequencing was collected from all dose cohorts at baseline, on cycle 4 day 1, and on cycle 7 day 1. Samples were obtained from an open-label, multicenter, first-in-human phase I dose-escalation trial of ivuxolimab. Adults with locally advanced or metastatic melanoma, renal cell, hepatocellular, or head and neck squamous cell carcinoma were enrolled in the trial. Before TCR sequencing, CD4+ T cells and CD8+ T cells from peripheral blood were sorted into separate populations. This clone was seen a single time. Its recognized antigen is unknown. No quality values exist for individual bases; no much larger clone is one base distant. The clonotype originates from an adult with an advanced solid tumor such as melanoma, head and neck, liver or kidney cancer. The sequences come from CD4+ or CD8+ T cells sorted from blood, collected in a trial of the OX40 agonist ivuxolimab.

In nucleotide form, the sequence is TGTGCCAGCAGCTTAGTCACTAGCGGGCACCGCACAGATACGCAGTATTTT. It is translated as CASSLVTSGHRTDTQYF. The rearranged chain carries TRBV7-2 and TRBJ2-3; TRBD2 matches 9 bases in the middle. From V the trimming removes 1 base and from J it removes 1 base, while the gene matches leave 6 bases of the junction unaccounted for. Based on the germline V gene, the CDR1 and CDR2 sequences are SGHTA and FQGNSA. Including cysteine and phenylalanine, the CDR3 has 17 amino acids. Of the read, only the CDR3 DNA is kept; its 51 bases are in frame from base 1.